This T cell receptor (beta chain) was documented in a study of blood T cell repertoires in COVID-19. For the study at large: The samples span acute and convalescent COVID-19 from the United States, Italy and Spain. T cells, B-cell-depleted T cells, or PBMCs supplied cDNA or gDNA.

As processed by the authors: Amplification from reference gene primers served as the basis for estimated nucleated cell counts. The method was immunoSEQ multiplex PCR; TCRdb's version includes in-frame clones alone and lacks a portion of them. V, J and clone size are those of that table, while D and trimming were read from the DNA. The sample lists some 50,000 clones, 90% to 95% seen once, with over 0.95% in the top ten. The germline CDR1 and CDR2 sequences are SGHNT and YYREEE (reference sequence). The CDR3 has 19 amino acids. The V segment lost 1 base and the J segment 6 bases; nucleotides outside the gene matches: 22. While infection was still active, Seattle patients were enrolled and then followed longitudinally.

This TCR derives from a man in his sixties with COVID-19, enrolled during active disease. V usage is TRBV5-4 and J usage is TRBJ2-7; 7 nucleotides agree with TRBD2. The sample consisted of peripheral blood. The CDR3 DNA follows: TGTGCCAGCAGCTTGCGCCGTCTGTCCCCAGCGGGACCGGCTGGCGAGCAGTACTTC. Translation gives CASSLRRLSPAGPAGEQYF.